Following are 2 T cell receptor beta chains from one sample sequenced in a study of CD8+ T cells in alopecia areata. The treatment here: oral pan-JAK inhibitor, 5-10 mg twice daily. cDNA reverse transcribed from extracted RNA served as the sequencing template. The table came from immunoSEQ multiplex PCR; TCRdb's copy has only in-frame clones and leaves some out. This table holds about 120,000 clones, under 60% found once. Sequencing used CD8+ T cells sorted from blood, obtained at week 24, from a patient treated with tofacitinib. The receptor set was obtained from a human donor with alopecia areata.

The V and J genes are TRBV6-5 and TRBJ1-1, with 7 bases that match TRBD1. CDR3 length: 16 residues. Germline loops: CDR1 MNHEY, CDR2 SVGAGI. The V and J ends lost 2 bases and 7 bases, in that order; junction bases with no gene match: 13. The CDR3 nucleotides read TGTGCCAGCAGTTACGAGGCCAGGGGGGGACCTGGTGAAGCTTTCTTT. Its protein is CASSYEARGGPGEAFF.

The chain combines TRBV11-1 with TRBJ1-1; unclear D gene. This CDR3 region has 14 residues. V was clipped by 2 bases and J by 1 base, with 8 bases between them. Germline CDR1 SGHAT, CDR2 FQDESV (reference sequence). The CDR3 region is CASSLTEGNTEAFF. The CDR3 bases are TGTGCCAGCAGCTTAACGGAGGGGAACACTGAAGCTTTCTTT.